This T cell receptor beta chain came from a study of CD8 T cell repertoires and HIV-1 epitope variants. On the study more broadly: Twenty-five autologous and known Gag and Nef epitope variant peptides each stimulated T cells separately. Autologous T cell-negative cells served as antigen-presenting cells in equal numbers. Separate from the cultures, 1M uncultured T cells served as baseline.

Germline V gene sequence: CDR1 MDHEN, CDR2 SYDVKM. This CDR3 is built from 13 residues. Trimming at V came to 6 bases and at J to 5 bases, leaving 7 bases not matched to a gene. The data were produced by immunoSEQ multiplex PCR, yet TCRdb's version contains in-frame clones alone and is incomplete. The repertoire holds almost 4,500 clones, with around 65% as singletons. Remarks on this clone: Its matching antigen is unknown.

Sequencing was carried out using cultured CD8+ T cells derived from PBMCs. The gene calls are TRBV28 and TRBJ2-7; 7 nucleotides line up with TRBD1. This receptor was identified in a male donor with HIV. CDR3 in amino acids: CASSPSTGHEQYF. CDR3 sequence (DNA): TGTGCCAGCAGCCCCTCGACAGGGCACGAGCAGTACTTC.